This T cell receptor (beta chain) is drawn from a study of blood T cell repertoires in COVID-19. Overall study context: In each case, the material was cDNA or gDNA derived from T cells, B-cell-depleted T cells, or PBMCs.

In the original processing: Reference gene primer amplification gave nucleated cell count estimates. Produced via immunoSEQ multiplex PCR; TCRdb's table is partial and in-frame only. The D gene and trimming were derived from the DNA, and the V and J assignments and clone size from that table. The table shows 100,000 to 150,000 clones, with around 88% occurring only once. Sequencing was carried out using peripheral blood. The clonotype originates from a man between 45 and 60 years old with acute or convalescent COVID-19.

In DNA form, the CDR3 reads TGCGCCAGCACCCTCCAGGGGGGTTCACCCCTCCACTTT. Encoded protein: CASTLQGGSPLHF. This rearrangement joins TRBV5-1 to TRBJ1-6; TRBD1 matches 7 bases. J gave up 9 bases and V 6 bases, and 6 bases lay outside the gene matches. The V gene's germline CDR1 is SGHRS and CDR2 YFSETQ. CDR3 length equals 13 residues.